These 26 T cell receptor beta chains originate from one sample sequenced in a study of blood T cells in healthy people across ages. Together with a sample-barcoded 5' primer, a J-beta primer mix was included in a second PCR lasting about 7 to 12 cycles. TCRdb reprocessed the 5' RACE reads via MiXCR and lists one record per CDR3 protein. The table includes about 1.4 million distinct CDR3 sequences, 55% to 75% detected once. Material for sequencing was blood. These receptors were obtained from a man between 18 and 29 years old in good health.

V is TRBV13 and J is TRBJ1-1; 9 bases match TRBD1. The CDR3 is 12 residues long. Germline values: CDR1 PRHDT, CDR2 FYEKMQ (reference sequence). Losses at the gene ends were 4 bases for V and 11 bases for J; bases not matched to a gene: 5. CDR3 loop: CASSSDRGRAFF. The DNA of the CDR3 is TGTGCCAGCAGCTCGGACAGGGGACGCGCTTTCTTT.

A note on this clonotype: A junction boundary mismatches the germline segment, possibly from a read error. CDR3 DNA sequence: TGTGCCAGCAGCCAAGAGGGACTAGCAACAGACACGCAGTATTTT. Protein sequence: CASSQEGLATDTQYF. The gene calls are TRBV3-1 and TRBJ2-3, with TRBD2 matching 9 bases. Germline V gives CDR1 LGHDT, CDR2 YNNKEL (reference sequence). CDR3 length equals 15 residues.

This chain uses TRBV28 with TRBJ2-3; 9 bases are shared with TRBD1. Germline V gene sequence: CDR1 MDHEN, CDR2 SYDVKM. The CDR3 is 16 residues long. V lost 4 bases, J lost 5 bases, and 10 bases stayed unmatched. Written as DNA, the CDR3 is TGTGCCAGCAGTTCCATCCGGACAGGGGCAGGAGATACGCAGTATTTT. It is translated as CASSSIRTGAGDTQYF.

The rearrangement links TRBV21-1 to TRBJ1-6; TRBD1 was called by the table and not checked on the DNA. TRBV21-1 is a pseudogene. The CDR3 loop spans 18 amino acids. CDR3 in amino acids: CASTLGQASLLVNSPLHF. CDR3 in DNA: TGTGCCAGCACCCTGGGACAGGCCTCCCTCTTAGTGAATTCACCCCTCCACTTT.

This chain joins TRBV18 and TRBJ2-1; a weak D match, TRBD1 (5 bases). CDR1 is KGHSH and CDR2 is LQKENI in the germline V gene. V lost 5 bases, J lost 9 bases, and 8 bases lay in between. This CDR3 contains 11 residues. The CDR3 here is CASSDSREQFF. The CDR3 DNA is TGTGCCAGCTCAGACAGCCGTGAGCAGTTCTTC. The entire variable domain, with the rest obtained from reference TRBV18 and TRBJ2-1, is as follows: NAGVMQNPRHLVRRRGQEARLRCSPMKGHSHVYWYRQLPEEGLKFMVYLQKENIIDESGMPKERFSAEFPKEGPSILRIQQVVRGDSAAYFCASSDSREQFFGPGTRLTVL.

The V gene is TRBV21-1, the J gene TRBJ2-7; the listed D gene, TRBD2, was not tested against the DNA. TRBV21-1 is a listed pseudogene. The CDR3 runs 15 residues. CDR3 in amino acids: CASSTRGTVSYEQYF. CDR3 in DNA: TGTGCCAGCAGCACGAGAGGGACTGTTTCCTACGAGCAGTACTTC.

The V call is TRBV9, the J call TRBJ2-7; no reliable D call. This CDR3 comprises 13 residues. The V gene's germline CDR1 is SGDLS and CDR2 YYNGEE. The ends were cut back, 3 bases at V and 0 bases at J, with 7 bases in the middle. In DNA form, the CDR3 reads TGTGCCAGCAGCGATACTCTCTCCTACGAGCAGTACTTC. Its translation is CASSDTLSYEQYF.

The genes are TRBV28 and TRBJ2-7; no firm D call. Trimming left V 8 bases short and J 1 base short, with 15 bases between. Per the germline V gene, CDR1 is MDHEN and CDR2 is SYDVKM. The CDR3 runs to 14 residues. The chain's CDR3 is CASENRNTSYEQYF. DNA of the CDR3: TGTGCCAGCGAGAACAGAAATACGTCCTACGAGCAGTACTTC.

This rearrangement joins TRBV28 to TRBJ2-3; tentatively, D is TRBD1 (6 bases). Trimming shortened V by 7 bases and J by 5 bases, and 22 bases separated the two germline ends. The CDR3 totals 16 residues. The germline CDR1 and CDR2 sequences are MDHEN and SYDVKM. The CDR3 spells CASIWSKTGSRDTQYF. Written as DNA, the CDR3 is TGTGCCAGCATCTGGTCCAAGACAGGTTCGAGAGATACGCAGTATTTT.

The chain recombines TRBV11-2 with TRBJ2-1; TRBD1 aligns across 10 bases. The CDR3 consists of 18 residues. Trimming took 5 bases from V and 7 from J; bases not matched to a gene: 17. Germline CDR1 is SGHAT and CDR2 is FQNNGV. This CDR3 is CASSPYSSGTGVINEQFF. CDR3 DNA sequence: TGTGCCAGCAGCCCCTACTCCTCCGGGACAGGGGTGATTAATGAGCAGTTCTTC.

This clonotype was recorded a few times. V usage is TRBV6-2 or TRBV6-3 and J usage is TRBJ1-1; D may be TRBD1 (5 bases). CDR1 and CDR2 from the germline V gene are MNHEY and SVGEGT. V lost 6 bases to trimming and J lost 0 bases, with 17 bases between them. This CDR3 contains 16 residues. The CDR3: CASSSRVLGVNTEAFF. The CDR3 region has the DNA TGTGCCAGCAGCTCCAGGGTTCTAGGAGTGAACACTGAAGCTTTCTTT.

The DNA of the CDR3 is TGTGCCAGCAGCCCCGAGCCTACAGCTAACTATGGCTACACCTTC. As protein: CASSPEPTANYGYTF. This chain links TRBV4-2 with TRBJ1-2; the D is unclear. Germline V gives CDR1 LGHNA, CDR2 YNFKEQ. The CDR3 covers 15 residues. V was shortened by 4 bases and J by 0 bases, with 12 bases between the two germline ends.

The chain recombines TRBV6-5 with TRBJ1-2; 10 bases align to TRBD1. Germline assignment: CDR1 MNHEY and CDR2 SVGAGI. V was pared by 0 bases and J by 5 bases, with 9 bases of the junction left unmatched. The CDR3 covers 17 residues. In nucleotides, the CDR3 is TGTGCCAGCAGTTACTCGAGGGGGGACAGGGGTGATTATGGCTACACCTTC. It specifies CASSYSRGDRGDYGYTF.

The chain couples TRBV27 to TRBJ2-5, with 13 bases matching TRBD2. Germline V lookup: CDR1 MNHEY, CDR2 SMNVEV (reference sequence). With 6 bases clipped from V and 5 bases from J, the junction kept 15 bases outside the gene matches. CDR3 size: 18 residues. In DNA, the CDR3 is TGTGCCAGCAGCCCGTTTACTAGCGGGGGGGCACTTGAGGAGACCCAGTACTTC. It is translated as CASSPFTSGGALEETQYF.

The CDR3 nucleotides are TGCAGTGCTAGAGATCCAAAGTTCCCCCGGGACAACTCCTACGAGCAGTACTTC. Translation gives CSARDPKFPRDNSYEQYF. This sequence joins TRBV20-1 and TRBJ2-7, with a possible D match to TRBD1 (6 bases). This CDR3 comprises 18 residues. V was cut by 0 bases and J by 0 bases, with 21 bases left in between. Per the germline V gene, CDR1 is DFQATT and CDR2 is SNEGSKA (reference sequence).

This clonotype was recorded a few times. The chain is built from TRBV15 and TRBJ2-3; the match to TRBD1 covers 9 bases. Germline-derived CDR1 and CDR2 are LNHNV and YYDKDF (reference sequence). V lost 6 bases, J lost 3 bases, and 4 bases stayed unmatched. The CDR3 contains 14 residues. The CDR3 coding sequence is TGTGCCACCAGTCCGGGACAGGGAACAGATACGCAGTATTTT. Protein sequence: CATSPGQGTDTQYF.

V and J are TRBV29-1 and TRBJ2-1; D is possibly TRBD1 (6 bases). V lost 0 bases and J lost 13, with 13 bases in between. CDR1 SQVTM and CDR2 ANQGSEA come from the germline V gene. The CDR3 has 12 residues. The CDR3 region is CSVEEQGRVQFF. The CDR3 DNA reads as TGCAGCGTTGAAGAACAGGGTCGGGTACAGTTCTTC.

The chain recombines TRBV11-2 with TRBJ2-7; no definite D call. The germline V gene has CDR1 SGHAT and CDR2 FQNNGV. The V and J ends lost 4 bases and 6 bases respectively, with 16 bases between them. The CDR3 consists of 14 residues. The CDR3 region has the DNA TGTGCCAGCAGCTCGCAGAACACCATGTCCGAGCAGTACTTC. Protein product: CASSSQNTMSEQYF.

The sample holds many counts of this clonotype. The DNA of the CDR3 is TGCAGTGCTCCCCCCCCAAGGTTCTCCTACGAGCAGTACTTC. Its protein product is CSAPPPRFSYEQYF. V and J are TRBV20-1 and TRBJ2-7; D remains ambiguous. The V gene's germline CDR1 is DFQATT and CDR2 SNEGSKA (reference sequence). Trimming shortened V by 5 bases and J by 0 bases, and 14 bases separated the two germline ends. The CDR3 runs to 14 residues.

This clonotype has only a few counts. The gene calls are TRBV20-1 and TRBJ1-4, with D maybe TRBD1 (5 bases). Trimming cost V 5 bases and J 6 bases, with 16 bases left between them. The CDR3 has 14 amino acids. Germline V gives CDR1 DFQATT, CDR2 SNEGSKA (reference sequence). CDR3 residues: CSAQRTGVYEKLFF. In nucleotides, the CDR3 is TGCAGTGCTCAGCGAACAGGAGTGTATGAAAAACTGTTTTTT.

V and J are TRBV28 and TRBJ2-4; 9 bases map to TRBD1. The J call may be mistaken, given a closer DNA end match to TRBJ2-5. The germline V gene has CDR1 MDHEN and CDR2 SYDVKM. The CDR3 loop spans 15 amino acids. CDR3 DNA sequence: TGTGCCAGCAGCCAACAGGGGGCGATCCAAGAGACCCAGTACTTC. It encodes CASSQQGAIQETQYF.

This clonotype was seen more than once but under ten times. The V gene is TRBV28, the J gene TRBJ2-7; D could derive from TRBD1 or TRBD2 (5 bases each). The CDR3 has 15 amino acids. Germline CDR1 reads MDHEN; CDR2 reads SYDVKM. The V and J ends lost 5 bases and 2 bases respectively, with 16 bases between them. The CDR3 sequence is CASSRDPGLPYEQYF. In DNA, the CDR3 is TGTGCCAGCAGTCGGGACCCGGGTCTCCCCTACGAGCAGTACTTC.

In the case of this clonotype: The junction shows a germline mismatch at one end, possibly a read error. This chain links TRBV12-3 or TRBV12-4 with TRBJ2-3; 9 bases match TRBD2. The CDR3 length is 16 residues. In DNA, the CDR3 is TGTGCCAGCAGTTTTCAAGCGGGAGGAGGAGCAGATGCGCAGTATTTT. This sequence encodes CASSFQAGGGADAQYF.

The J gene is TRBJ2-3, the V gene TRBV28; no clear D. This CDR3 region has 11 residues. V was shortened by 6 bases and J by 5 bases, with 6 bases between the two germline ends. Germline values: CDR1 MDHEN, CDR2 SYDVKM. The CDR3 coding sequence is TGTGCCAGCAGCACGCAAGATACGCAGTATTTT. Amino acids: CASSTQDTQYF.

This clonotype has only a few counts. The chain links TRBV7-8 to TRBJ2-3, with a possible D match to TRBD2 (6 bases). Germline CDR1 SGHVS, CDR2 FQNEAQ. Trimming took off 0 bases at V and 4 bases at J, with 14 bases between the two ends. The CDR3 loop spans 16 amino acids. CDR3: CASSLAGGSGSDTQYF. The DNA for the CDR3 is TGTGCCAGCAGCTTAGCGGGGGGAAGTGGCTCAGATACGCAGTATTTT.

This sequence joins TRBV28 and TRBJ1-4; D unclear. This CDR3 has 13 residues. V lost 6 bases, J lost 8 bases, and 13 bases lay in between. CDR1 and CDR2 from the germline V gene are MDHEN and SYDVKM. This chain's CDR3 is CASSRPLGEKLFF. Here the CDR3 DNA reads TGTGCCAGCAGCCGGCCTTTAGGGGAAAAACTGTTTTTT.